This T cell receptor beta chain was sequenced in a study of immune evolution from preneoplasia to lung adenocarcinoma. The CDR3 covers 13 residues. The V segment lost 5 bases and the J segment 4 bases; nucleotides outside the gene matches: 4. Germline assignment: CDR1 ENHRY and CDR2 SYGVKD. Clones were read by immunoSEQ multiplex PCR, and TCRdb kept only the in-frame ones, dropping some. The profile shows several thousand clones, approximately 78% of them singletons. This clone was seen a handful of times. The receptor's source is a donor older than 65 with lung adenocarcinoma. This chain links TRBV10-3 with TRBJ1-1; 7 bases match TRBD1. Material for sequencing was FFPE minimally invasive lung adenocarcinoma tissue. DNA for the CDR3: TGTGCCATCAGTCCGACAGGGCCCACTGAAGCTTTCTTT. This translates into CAISPTGPTEAFF.